The TCR beta chain described here comes from a study of vaccination and CD4 T cells after COVID-19 (dated by TCRdb to between 2021 and 2023). With respect to the entire study: Convalescent patients had a positive SARS-CoV-2 result on nasal swab PCR, and of these patients, several had mild disease and one had severe disease. Culture stimuli were overlapping spike peptide pools from SARS-CoV-2 and from the common cold coronaviruses HCoV-NL63, HCoV-OC43 and HCoV-229E. As controls, cultures received a CEFX viral epitope pool (the positive control), an HIV-1 Nef peptide pool (the negative control), or no peptide at all. The time from the second vaccine dose to post-vaccine blood sampling had a median of around 72 days and ranged from about 12 to 241 days. In around 10 COVID-19 convalescent patients and a few infection-naive healthy vaccine recipients, researchers compared the spike-specific CD4+ TCR repertoire from before mRNA vaccination with the repertoire from after. The convalescent cohort comprised six males and four females, including two Hispanic individuals, seven Caucasians, two Asians and one multiracial person. Post-COVID blood samples from convalescent patients were collected a median of approximately 93 days after diagnosis, with a range of 35 to 161 days. Each participant got two doses of either the Pfizer-BioNTech BNT162b2 vaccine (n=8) or the Moderna mRNA-1273 vaccine (n=2). What the work shows at the level of the full study, not this receptor alone: Of the vaccine-specific clones in convalescent patients, 304 of 307, or nearly all, reacted only to SARS-CoV-2 spike and did not cross-react with common cold coronaviruses. Among convalescent patients, a median 86.3% of the SARS-CoV-2-reactive clones seen after vaccination appeared only after vaccination, which suggests priming specific to the vaccine. Although the median number of SARS-CoV-2-reactive clonotypes went up from 21 after infection to 35 to 40 after vaccination, the increase was not significant. Only a relatively small number of convalescent patients were included in the study, and early timepoints following natural infection were not analyzed.

The CDR3 sequence holds 14 residues, the cysteine and phenylalanine included. Only the CDR3 portion is preserved as DNA: 42 bases, with reading frame beginning at the first base. The germline V gene gives CDR1 as MNHNS and CDR2 as SASEGT. Germline trimming amounts to 10 bases on V and 4 bases on J, with 10 as the count of junction bases outside the gene matches. With regard to this clonotype: Its antigen has not been determined. Possible read error: a much larger clone is one base away.

The library was generated by PCR. DNA from cultured CD4+ T cells underwent TCR sequencing with the Oncomine TCR Beta short-read assay at the Johns Hopkins FTIC core. The QIAamp micro DNA kit was used to extract genomic DNA from the cultured CD4+ T cells. The Oncomine TCR Beta libraries from cultured CD4+ T cells were pooled using unique dual indexes and then sequenced on an Illumina iSeq 100. From the authors' description of their analysis: Non-productive sequences were filtered out, and CDR3s that did not start with C, did not end with F or W, or were shorter than 7 amino acids were discarded. Antigen-specific clonotypes were identified with the MANAFEST web application by comparing peptide-stimulated wells with reference and other culture wells. To be called positive, a clone needed an FDR below 0.05, an odds ratio above 5, and a productive frequency above 0.1% in at least two of three replicate wells. Cross-reactive clonotypes were defined as significantly expanded in both SARS-CoV-2 spike wells and at least one common cold coronavirus spike condition. CDR3 homology was assessed with Levenshtein distances (stringdist) and unrooted phylogenetic trees (ape) in R version 3.6.1. The public reads were reprocessed in TCRdb via fastp at Q25 and MiXCR, keeping in-frame beta chains. All rows with the same CDR3 protein become a single entry with the most common DNA and genes. These V and J calls derive from TCRdb rather than the authors' analysis. Recorded for this sample are some 14,000 distinct CDR3 sequences; around 40% of them occurred a single time. Around 8% of the sample comes from the top ten.

The intended sense of this specimen's treatment or condition label: approximately nine-day PBMC culture with coronavirus spike peptide pools or control peptides (ViraFEST assay). The ViraFEST assay, used in the study, expanded antigen-specific T cells with peptide pools and then identified the expanded clonotypes through TCR sequencing. The positive SARS-CoV-2 PCR tests of the convalescent patients were dated from March to December 2020, before the Alpha, Beta and Delta variants emerged in the United States. Each well held about 1.8 million PBMCs cultured with about 9.8 ug/ml peptide pools in IMDM containing approximately 5% human AB serum and roughly 9.3 IU/ml IL-2. On days 3 and 7, half of the culture medium was replaced with fresh IL-2-containing medium. After roughly 9 days of culture, CD4+ T cells were isolated by negative selection with the EasySep CD4+ T cell isolation kit. PBMCs were separated from whole blood using Ficoll-Paque Plus gradient centrifugation and then either used fresh or cryopreserved at -140C. Triplicate wells were generally used for each culture condition.

This chain is built from TRBV6-1 and TRBJ1-1, with TRBD1 matching 9 junction bases. The sequence derives from a human donor who had recovered from COVID-19. The sample consisted of CD4+ T cells from blood, cultured in vitro, taken after SARS-CoV-2 vaccination. The DNA is as follows: TGTGCCACCCCGACAGGGGGGGAGAGCACTGAAGCTTTCTTT. This is translated as CATPTGGESTEAFF.